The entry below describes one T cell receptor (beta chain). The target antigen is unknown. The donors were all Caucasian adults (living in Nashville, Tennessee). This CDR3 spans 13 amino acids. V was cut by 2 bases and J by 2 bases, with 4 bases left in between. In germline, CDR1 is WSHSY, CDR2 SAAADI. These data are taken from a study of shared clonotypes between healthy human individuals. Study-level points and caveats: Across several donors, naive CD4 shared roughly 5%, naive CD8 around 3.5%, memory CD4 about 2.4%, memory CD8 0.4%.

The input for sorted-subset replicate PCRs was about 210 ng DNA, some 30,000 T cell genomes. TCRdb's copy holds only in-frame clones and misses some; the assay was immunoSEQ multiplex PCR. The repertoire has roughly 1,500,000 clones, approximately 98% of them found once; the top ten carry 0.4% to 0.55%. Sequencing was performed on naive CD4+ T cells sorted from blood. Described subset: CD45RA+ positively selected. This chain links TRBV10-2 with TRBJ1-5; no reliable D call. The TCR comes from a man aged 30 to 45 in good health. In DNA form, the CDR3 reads TGCGCCAGCAGTGAGGTCGGCAATCAGCCCCAGCATTTT. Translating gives CASSEVGNQPQHF.